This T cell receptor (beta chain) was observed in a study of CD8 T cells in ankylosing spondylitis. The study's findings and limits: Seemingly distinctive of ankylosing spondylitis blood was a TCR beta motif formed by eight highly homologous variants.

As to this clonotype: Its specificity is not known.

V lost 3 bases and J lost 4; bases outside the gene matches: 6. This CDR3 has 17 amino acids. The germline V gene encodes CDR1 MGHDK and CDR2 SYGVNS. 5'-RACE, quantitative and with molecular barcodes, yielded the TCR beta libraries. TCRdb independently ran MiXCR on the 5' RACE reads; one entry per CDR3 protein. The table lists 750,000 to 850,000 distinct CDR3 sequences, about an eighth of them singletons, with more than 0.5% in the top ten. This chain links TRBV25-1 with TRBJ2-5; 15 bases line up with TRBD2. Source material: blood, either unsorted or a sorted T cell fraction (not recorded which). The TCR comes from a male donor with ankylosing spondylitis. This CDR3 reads CASSEARTSGRGETQYF. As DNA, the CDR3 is TGTGCCAGCAGTGAGGCTAGGACTAGCGGGAGGGGAGAGACCCAGTACTTC.